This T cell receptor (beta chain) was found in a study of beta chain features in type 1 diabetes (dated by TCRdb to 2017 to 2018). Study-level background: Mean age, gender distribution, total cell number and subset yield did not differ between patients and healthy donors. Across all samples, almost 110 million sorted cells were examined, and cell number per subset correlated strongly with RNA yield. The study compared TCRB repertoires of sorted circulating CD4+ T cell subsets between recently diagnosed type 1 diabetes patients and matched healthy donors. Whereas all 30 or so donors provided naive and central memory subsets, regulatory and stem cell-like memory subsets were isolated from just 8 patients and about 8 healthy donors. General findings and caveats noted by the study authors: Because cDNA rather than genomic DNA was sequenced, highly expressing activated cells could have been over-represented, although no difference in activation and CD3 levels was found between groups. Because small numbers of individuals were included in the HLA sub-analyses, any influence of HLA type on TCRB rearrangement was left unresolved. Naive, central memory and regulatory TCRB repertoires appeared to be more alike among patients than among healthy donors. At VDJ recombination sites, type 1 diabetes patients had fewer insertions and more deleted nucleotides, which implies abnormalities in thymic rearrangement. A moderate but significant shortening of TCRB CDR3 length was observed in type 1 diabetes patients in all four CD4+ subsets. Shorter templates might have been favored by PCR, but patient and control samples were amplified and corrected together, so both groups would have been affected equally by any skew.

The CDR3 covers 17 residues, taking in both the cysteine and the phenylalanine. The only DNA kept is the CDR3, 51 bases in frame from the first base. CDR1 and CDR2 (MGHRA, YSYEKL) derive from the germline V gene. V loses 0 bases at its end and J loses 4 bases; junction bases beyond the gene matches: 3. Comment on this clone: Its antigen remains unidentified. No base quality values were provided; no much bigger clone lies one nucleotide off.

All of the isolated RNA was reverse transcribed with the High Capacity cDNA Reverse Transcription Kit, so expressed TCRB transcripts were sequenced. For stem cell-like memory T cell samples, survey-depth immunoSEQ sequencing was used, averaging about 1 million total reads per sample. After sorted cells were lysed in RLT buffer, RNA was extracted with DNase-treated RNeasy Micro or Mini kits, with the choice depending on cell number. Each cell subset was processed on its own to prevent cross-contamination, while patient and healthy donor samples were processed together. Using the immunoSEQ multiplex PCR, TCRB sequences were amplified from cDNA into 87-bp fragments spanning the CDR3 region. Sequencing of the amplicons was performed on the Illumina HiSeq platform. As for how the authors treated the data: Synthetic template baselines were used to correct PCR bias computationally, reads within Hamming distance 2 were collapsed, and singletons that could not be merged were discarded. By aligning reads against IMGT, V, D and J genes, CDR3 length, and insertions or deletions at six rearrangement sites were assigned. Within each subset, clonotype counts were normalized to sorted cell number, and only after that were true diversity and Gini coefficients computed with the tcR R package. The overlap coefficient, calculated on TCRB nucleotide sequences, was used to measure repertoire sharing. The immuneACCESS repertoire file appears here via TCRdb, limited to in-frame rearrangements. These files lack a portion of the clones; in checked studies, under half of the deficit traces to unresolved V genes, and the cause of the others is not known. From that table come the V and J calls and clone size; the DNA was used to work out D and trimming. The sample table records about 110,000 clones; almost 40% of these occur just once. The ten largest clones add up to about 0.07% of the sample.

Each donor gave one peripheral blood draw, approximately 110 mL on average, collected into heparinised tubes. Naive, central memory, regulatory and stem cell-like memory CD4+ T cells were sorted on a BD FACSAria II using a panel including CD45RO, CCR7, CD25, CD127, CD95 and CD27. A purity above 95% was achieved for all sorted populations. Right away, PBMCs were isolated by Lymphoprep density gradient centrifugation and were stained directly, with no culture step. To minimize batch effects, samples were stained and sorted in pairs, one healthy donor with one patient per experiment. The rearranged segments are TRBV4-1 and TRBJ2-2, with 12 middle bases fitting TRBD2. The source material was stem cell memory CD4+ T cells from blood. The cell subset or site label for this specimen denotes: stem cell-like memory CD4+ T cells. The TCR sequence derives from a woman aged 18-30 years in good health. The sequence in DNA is TGCGCCAGCAGCCAAGAACGACTAGCGGGAGTCACCGGGGAGCTGTTTTTT. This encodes CASSQERLAGVTGELFF.